Below are 9 T cell receptor beta chains sequenced from a single sample in a study of regulatory T cells in long-lasting Graves disease (dated by TCRdb to about 2021). Receptors were amplified or captured by multiplex PCR. Sequencing instrument: Illumina HiSeq 4000. To build TCR beta libraries, CDR3 regions were amplified by Arm-PCR using iRepertoire HTBI primers. In TCRdb, the public reads were trimmed at Q25 with fastp and aligned with MiXCR, with productive beta chains retained. Each CDR3 protein appears once, grouped with its most common genes and DNA. Present in this sample are about 430,000 distinct CDR3 sequences, 15% of which were seen just once. Jointly, the top ten make up approximately 7.8% of the sample. Sample time point, as interpreted from the label and publication: newly diagnosed GD, antithyroid drugs for less than 3 months. For both TCR sequencing and RNA sequencing, RNA was extracted from PBMCs in TRIzol.

The same sample was also used in a study of T cells in Graves' hyperthyroidism and ophthalmopathy.

The input for sequencing was peripheral blood mononuclear cells (PBMCs), taken at new diagnosis, from a patient treated with antithyroid drugs. Receptors originate from a woman aged 35 to 49 with Graves disease. Donor details come from another sample of the same person, matched by shared clones.

A few counts support this clonotype. The chain links TRBV19 to TRBJ2-2; 12 positions agree with TRBD2. There are 15 residues in the CDR3. The V gene's germline CDR1 is LNHDA and CDR2 SQIVND (reference sequence). V trimming: 4 bases; J trimming: 6 bases; junction bases outside the gene matches: 3. This chain's CDR3 is CASSTRLAGAGELFF. In nucleotides, the CDR3 is TGTGCCAGTAGTACGAGACTAGCGGGAGCCGGGGAGCTGTTTTTT.

This clonotype was picked up many times. The chain links TRBV27 to TRBJ1-2; 9 bases fit TRBD1. The CDR3 has 14 amino acids. With 5 bases clipped from V and 4 bases from J, the junction kept 5 bases outside the gene matches. Germline assignment: CDR1 MNHEY and CDR2 SMNVEV (reference sequence). CDR3 sequence: CASSRGTGLYGYTF. CDR3 nucleotide sequence: TGTGCCAGCAGTAGGGGGACAGGGCTCTATGGCTACACCTTC.

The chain employs TRBV6-1 and TRBJ2-2, with 9 bases identical to TRBD2. CDR3 size: 13 residues. After removal of 6 bases from V and 7 bases from J, the junction contained 3 bases not matched to a gene. CDR1 MNHNS and CDR2 SASEGT come from the germline V gene. CDR3 amino acids: CASRLSGSGELFF. The CDR3 bases are TGTGCCAGCAGACTTAGCGGGAGCGGGGAGCTGTTTTTT.

This clonotype was seen more than once but under ten times. The genes are TRBV20-1 and TRBJ2-1; 10 nucleotides match TRBD2. J gave up 4 bases and V 5 bases, and 2 bases lay outside the gene matches. The CDR3 spans 13 residues. CDR1 and CDR2 from the germline V gene are DFQATT and SNEGSKA (reference sequence). As DNA, the CDR3 is TGCAGTGCTTTACTAGCGGGGTACAATGAGCAGTTCTTC. This codes for CSALLAGYNEQFF.

This rearrangement joins TRBV5-4 to TRBJ2-1; TRBD2 aligns across 11 bases. The CDR3 consists of 16 residues. In germline, CDR1 is SGHNT, CDR2 YYREEE (reference sequence). V shed 3 bases, J shed 9 bases, and the junction held 11 bases outside the gene matches. CDR3 DNA: TGTGCCAGCAGCTATCTTAGCGGGAGGGCCCTTTTTGAGCAGTTCTTC. It yields the protein CASSYLSGRALFEQFF.

This clonotype was seen at least ten times. The V gene is TRBV12-3 or TRBV12-4, the J gene TRBJ2-1, with D possibly being TRBD1 (5 bases). V lost 3 bases, J lost 6 bases, and 18 bases lay in between. The CDR3 has 16 residues. This chain's CDR3 is CASSFVAMDNGNEQFF. Written as DNA, the CDR3 is TGTGCCAGCAGTTTTGTGGCTATGGACAATGGCAATGAGCAGTTCTTC.

In its sample, this clonotype was seen many times. The chain links TRBV27 to TRBJ1-4, with 7 bases aligning to TRBD1. This CDR3 comprises 15 residues. The germline gives CDR1 MNHEY, CDR2 SMNVEV (reference sequence). The V gene end was trimmed by 3 bases and the J gene end by 7 bases; junction bases not matched to a gene: 8. CDR3 sequence: CASSLGTGAGEKLFF. The CDR3 DNA reads TGTGCCAGCAGTTTGGGAACAGGGGCCGGTGAAAAACTGTTTTTT. Complete variable domain (other parts from reference TRBV27 and TRBJ1-4): EAQVTQNPRYLITVTGKKLTVTCSQNMNHEYMSWYRQDPGLGLRQIYYSMNVEVTDKGDVPEGYKVSRKEKRNFPLILESPSPNQTSLYFCASSLGTGAGEKLFFGSGTQLSVL.

This clonotype was picked up many times. The rearrangement joins TRBV20-1 to TRBJ2-1, with 12 bases identical to TRBD2. Trimming removed 0 bases from V and 7 bases from J; junction bases left unmatched: 7. CDR3 length equals 16 residues. The germline V gene encodes CDR1 DFQATT and CDR2 SNEGSKA (reference sequence). The CDR3 protein is CSARDLTSGSVNEQFF. CDR3 in DNA: TGCAGTGCTAGAGACCTGACTAGCGGGAGTGTAAATGAGCAGTTCTTC.

This chain joins TRBV15 and TRBJ2-1; a weak D match, TRBD1 (6 bases). Germline-derived CDR1 and CDR2 are LNHNV and YYDKDF (reference sequence). V lost 2 bases to trimming and J lost 9 bases, with 8 bases between them. This CDR3 is 12 amino acids long. CDR3 nucleotides: TGTGCCACCAGCAGACAGGGGTTTGAGCAGTTCTTC. It yields the protein CATSRQGFEQFF.